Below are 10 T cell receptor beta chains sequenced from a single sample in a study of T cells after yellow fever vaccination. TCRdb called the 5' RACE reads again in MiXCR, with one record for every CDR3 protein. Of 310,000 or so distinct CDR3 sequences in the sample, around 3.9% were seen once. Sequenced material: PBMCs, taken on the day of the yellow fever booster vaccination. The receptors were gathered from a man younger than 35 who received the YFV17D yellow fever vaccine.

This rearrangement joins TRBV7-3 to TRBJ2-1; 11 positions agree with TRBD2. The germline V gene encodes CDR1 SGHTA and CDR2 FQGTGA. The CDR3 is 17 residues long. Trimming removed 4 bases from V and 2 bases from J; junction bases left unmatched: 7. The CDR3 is CASSSSIAGGPYNEQFF. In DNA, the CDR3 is TGTGCCAGCAGCTCCTCAATAGCGGGGGGGCCCTACAATGAGCAGTTCTTC.

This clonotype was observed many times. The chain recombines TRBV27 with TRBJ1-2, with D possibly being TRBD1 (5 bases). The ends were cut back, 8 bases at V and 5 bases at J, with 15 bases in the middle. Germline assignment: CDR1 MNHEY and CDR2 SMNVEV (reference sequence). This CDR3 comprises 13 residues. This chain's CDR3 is CASGAPGGYGYTF. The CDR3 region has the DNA TGTGCCAGCGGGGCACCCGGGGGGTATGGCTACACCTTC.

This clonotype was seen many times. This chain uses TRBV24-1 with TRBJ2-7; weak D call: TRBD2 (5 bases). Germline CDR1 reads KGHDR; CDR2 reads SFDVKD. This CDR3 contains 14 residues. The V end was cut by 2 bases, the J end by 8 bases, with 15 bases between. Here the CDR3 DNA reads TGTGCCACCAGTGATTCGACCAGCGGAAGTAAGCAGTACTTC. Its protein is CATSDSTSGSKQYF.

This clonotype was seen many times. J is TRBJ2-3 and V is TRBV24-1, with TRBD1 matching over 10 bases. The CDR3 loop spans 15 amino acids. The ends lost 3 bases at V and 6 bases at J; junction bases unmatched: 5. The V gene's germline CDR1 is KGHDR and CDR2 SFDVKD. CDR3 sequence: CATSDPRTGGDTQYF. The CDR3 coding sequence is TGTGCCACCAGTGATCCCCGGACAGGGGGGGATACGCAGTATTTT.

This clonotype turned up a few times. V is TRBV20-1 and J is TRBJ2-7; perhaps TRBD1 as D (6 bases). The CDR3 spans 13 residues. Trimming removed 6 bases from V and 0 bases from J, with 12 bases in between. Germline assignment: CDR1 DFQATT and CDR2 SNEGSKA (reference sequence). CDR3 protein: CSAKGHNSYEQYV. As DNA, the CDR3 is TGCAGTGCCAAGGGACATAACTCCTACGAGCAGTACGTC.

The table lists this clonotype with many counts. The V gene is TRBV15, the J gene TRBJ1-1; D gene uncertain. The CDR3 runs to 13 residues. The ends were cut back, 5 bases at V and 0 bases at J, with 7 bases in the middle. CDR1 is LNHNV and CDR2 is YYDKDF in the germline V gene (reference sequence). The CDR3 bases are TGTGCCACCAGCGAACAGATGAACACTGAAGCTTTCTTT. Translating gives CATSEQMNTEAFF.

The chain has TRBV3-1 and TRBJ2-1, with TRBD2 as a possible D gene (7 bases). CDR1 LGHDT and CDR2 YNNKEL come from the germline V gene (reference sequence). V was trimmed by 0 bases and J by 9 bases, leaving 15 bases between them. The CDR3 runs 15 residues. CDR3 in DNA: TGTGCCAGCAGCCAAGATACGGGGGGCAATGGTGAGCAGTTCTTC. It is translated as CASSQDTGGNGEQFF.

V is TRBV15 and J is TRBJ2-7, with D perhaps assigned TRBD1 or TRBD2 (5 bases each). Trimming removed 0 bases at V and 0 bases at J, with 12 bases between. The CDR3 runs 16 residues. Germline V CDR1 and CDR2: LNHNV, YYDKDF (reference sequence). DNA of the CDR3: TGTGCCACCAGCAGAGATCCCGGGGACCGCTCCTACGAGCAGTACGTC. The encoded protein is CATSRDPGDRSYEQYV.

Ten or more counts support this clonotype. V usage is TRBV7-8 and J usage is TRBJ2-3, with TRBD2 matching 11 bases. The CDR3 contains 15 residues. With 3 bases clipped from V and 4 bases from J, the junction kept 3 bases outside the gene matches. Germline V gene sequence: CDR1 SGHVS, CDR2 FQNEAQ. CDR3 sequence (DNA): TGTGCCAGCAGCTTTAGCGGGGGGGAGGCAGATACGCAGTATTTT. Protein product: CASSFSGGEADTQYF. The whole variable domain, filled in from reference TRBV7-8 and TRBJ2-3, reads GAGVSQSPRYKVAKRGQDVALRCDPISGHVSLFWYQQALGQGPEFLTYFQNEAQLDKSGLPSDRFFAERPEGSVSTLKIQRTQQEDSAVYLCASSFSGGEADTQYFGPGTRLTVL.

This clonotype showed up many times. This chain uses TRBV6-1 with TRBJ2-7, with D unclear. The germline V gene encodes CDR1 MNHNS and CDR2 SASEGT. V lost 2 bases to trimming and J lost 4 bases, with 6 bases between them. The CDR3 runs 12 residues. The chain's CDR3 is CASSETVYEQYF. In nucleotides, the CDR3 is TGTGCCAGCAGTGAAACAGTGTACGAGCAGTACTTC.